The 16 T cell receptor beta chains below come from one sample, sequenced in a study of T-cell memory formation after mild COVID-19. TCRdb re-called the 5' RACE reads with MiXCR, one entry per CDR3 protein. The sample includes about 250,000 distinct CDR3 sequences, roughly 14% of them seen just once. Input material: PBMCs or a T cell subset sorted from them (not recorded which). The receptors stem from an adult woman who had mild COVID-19 (a few samples of this study predate the infection). Cell type and time point are not known.

This clonotype was observed a handful of times. The chain uses TRBV7-9 and TRBJ1-5; 8 positions agree with TRBD1. Germline values: CDR1 SEHNR, CDR2 FQNEAQ (reference sequence). The CDR3 runs 16 residues. Losses at the gene ends were 4 bases for V and 3 bases for J; bases not matched to a gene: 8. CDR3 in amino acids: CASSSGQGRFNQPQHF. The CDR3 DNA sequence: TGTGCCAGCAGCTCCGGACAGGGTAGGTTCAATCAGCCCCAGCATTTT.

This clonotype was recorded a few times. This rearrangement joins TRBV5-1 to TRBJ2-7; a weak D match, TRBD2 (6 bases). Trimming removed 4 bases from V and 1 base from J, with 12 bases in between. The CDR3 is made up of 14 amino acids. Germline values: CDR1 SGHRS, CDR2 YFSETQ. The CDR3 spells CASSEPGLSYEQYF. CDR3 bases: TGCGCCAGCAGCGAGCCGGGACTTTCCTACGAGCAGTACTTC.

CDR3 region: CASSPRRDTEAFF. The CDR3 nucleotides read TGTGCCAGCTCACCCCGACGGGACACTGAAGCTTTCTTT. This sequence joins TRBV18 and TRBJ1-1; D is undetermined. The germline gives CDR1 KGHSH, CDR2 LQKENI. The CDR3 totals 13 residues. Trimming stripped 3 bases from V and 3 bases from J, with 8 bases between.

There are a few counts of this clonotype. The chain carries TRBV5-1 and TRBJ2-2; either TRBD1 or TRBD2 may fit D (5 bases each). CDR1 is SGHRS, CDR2 YFSETQ, per germline. V lost 0 bases to trimming and J lost 5 bases, with 17 bases between them. The CDR3 loop spans 17 amino acids. CDR3 DNA: TGCGCCAGCAGCTTGGACGGGGCCCGCACCACGACCGGGGAGCTGTTTTTT. Translated: CASSLDGARTTTGELFF.

In nucleotides, the CDR3 is TGCAGTGCTAGAGGTCCTAACCTCTCCTACGAGCAGTACTTC. Translation gives CSARGPNLSYEQYF. The chain joins TRBV20-1 to TRBJ2-7; the D is unclear. Germline-derived CDR1 and CDR2 are DFQATT and SNEGSKA (reference sequence). V was shortened by 1 base and J by 0 bases, with 10 bases between the two germline ends. The CDR3 runs 14 residues.

The table lists this clonotype with a few counts. This sequence joins TRBV28 and TRBJ1-5; D gene uncertain. From germline, CDR1 is MDHEN and CDR2 SYDVKM. The CDR3 has 12 residues. Trimming cost V 6 bases and J 1 base, with 4 bases left between them. For the CDR3, the DNA is TGTGCCAGCAGACTGAGCAATCAGCCCCAGCATTTT. Translating it yields CASRLSNQPQHF.

This clonotype has a handful of counts. The chain links TRBV6-1 to TRBJ2-1; 10 bases fit TRBD1. With 6 bases clipped from V and 0 bases from J, the junction kept 8 bases outside the gene matches. This CDR3 spans 17 amino acids. Looked up from germline, CDR1 is MNHNS and CDR2 is SASEGT. The CDR3 bases are TGTGCCAGCAGCCTCGGGACAGGGGTGAGCTCCTACAATGAGCAGTTCTTC. It yields the protein CASSLGTGVSSYNEQFF.

The chain employs TRBV7-3 and TRBJ2-2; the D gene is possibly TRBD2 (5 bases). The germline V gene encodes CDR1 SGHTA and CDR2 FQGTGA. V lost 5 bases and J lost 2, with 12 bases in between. This CDR3 has 15 amino acids. CDR3 nucleotides: TGTGCCAGCAGCCACCCCGGGATTAACACCGGGGAGCTGTTTTTT. This codes for CASSHPGINTGELFF.

This clonotype was counted ten times or more. The chain uses TRBV24-1 and TRBJ2-2; D is undetermined. The CDR3 extends over 13 amino acids. Germline assignment: CDR1 KGHDR and CDR2 SFDVKD. Trimming took off 9 bases at V and 4 bases at J, with 11 bases between the two ends. Written as DNA, the CDR3 is TGTGCCACCGGGCAGGCATCCACCGGGGAGCTGTTTTTT. Translated: CATGQASTGELFF.

CDR3 bases: TGTGCCAGCTCCCAGTCGACCTCGGATACGCAGTATTTT. Translating gives CASSQSTSDTQYF. J is TRBJ2-3 and V is TRBV18; D not certain. The germline V gene has CDR1 KGHSH and CDR2 LQKENI. This CDR3 comprises 13 residues. With 6 bases removed from V and 6 bases from J, the gap between germline ends came to 13 bases.

This clonotype was detected a few times. The chain recombines TRBV11-2 with TRBJ2-1; 8 bases agree with TRBD1. V lost 5 bases and J lost 3; bases outside the gene matches: 9. This CDR3 region has 16 residues. CDR1 and CDR2 (germline): SGHAT, FQNNGV. CDR3 coding DNA: TGTGCCAGCAGCCGACAGGGGTTCGATATCTACAATGAGCAGTTCTTC. The encoded protein is CASSRQGFDIYNEQFF.

J is TRBJ1-2 and V is TRBV12-3 or TRBV12-4; D remains ambiguous. V lost 1 base to trimming and J lost 7 bases, with 7 bases between them. The CDR3 loop spans 12 amino acids. This chain's CDR3 is CASSLEQRGYTF. In DNA form, the CDR3 reads TGTGCCAGCAGTTTAGAACAGCGTGGCTACACCTTC.

In the case of this clonotype: One end of the junction does not line up with germline, which may come from a read error. The chain is built from TRBV7-6 and TRBJ2-5, with TRBD2 matching 13 bases. This CDR3 contains 15 residues. CDR1 is SGHVS, CDR2 FNYEAQ, per germline. CDR3 residues: CDSRPTSGGQETQYF. The DNA of the CDR3 is TGTGACAGCAGGCCGACTAGCGGGGGGCAAGAGACCCAGTACTTC.

This clonotype was recorded a few times. This chain uses TRBV7-9 with TRBJ1-1; possible D gene TRBD1, 5 bases. The V gene lost 10 bases and the J gene lost 2 bases, with 14 bases spanning the gap. This CDR3 is built from 13 residues. Germline V CDR1 and CDR2: SEHNR, FQNEAQ (reference sequence). CDR3 bases: TGTGCCACCGCCTTGACAGTTAACACTGAAGCTTTCTTT. Its translation is CATALTVNTEAFF.

V gene TRBV25-1 combines with J gene TRBJ2-6; D tentatively reads TRBD1 or TRBD2 (6 bases each). Germline-derived CDR1 and CDR2 are MGHDK and SYGVNS. V dropped 2 bases and J dropped 9 bases, with 17 bases sitting between them. CDR3 length: 16 residues. As DNA, the CDR3 is TGTGCCAGCAGTGAAACCCCCGACAGGAGGGTCAACGTCCTGACTTTC. Translated, it gives CASSETPDRRVNVLTF.

This chain uses TRBV6-6 with TRBJ2-7, with 7 bases fitting TRBD2. The CDR3 covers 14 residues. J gave up 5 bases and V 8 bases, and 12 bases lay outside the gene matches. The V gene's germline CDR1 is MNHNY and CDR2 SVGAGI (reference sequence). CDR3 protein: CASRLAAGRDEQYF. The CDR3 region has the DNA TGTGCCAGCCGCCTTGCAGCGGGAAGGGACGAGCAGTACTTC.